A selection of T cell receptor beta chains follows, all from one sample in a study of OX40 agonist ivuxolimab in advanced cancers. Sequencing was performed with immunoSEQ multiplex PCR; in TCRdb, only in-frame clones are kept and a portion is missing. Of about 6,000 clones listed, around 74% are singletons. The input for sequencing was CD4+ or CD8+ T cells sorted from blood, taken in a trial of the OX40 agonist ivuxolimab. These receptors came from an adult with an advanced solid tumor such as melanoma, head and neck, liver or kidney cancer. Both conserved end residues are trimmed from each CDR3. Each record gives: V gene, J gene, CDR3 protein.

>TRBV2|TRBJ1-2
ARAPGVRDGYT
>TRBV13|TRBJ2-1
ASSQEGPYNEQF
>TRBV5-5|TRBJ2-6
ASSALFAQSRANVLT
>TRBV25-1|TRBJ2-1
ASSEDFGGYSYNEQF
>TRBV28|TRBJ2-1
ASSYDSYNEQF
>TRBV28|TRBJ2-2
ASSPFQGAVKAGELF
>TRBV19|TRBJ1-1
ASSKPSRAPDGAF
>TRBV7-9|TRBJ1-1
ASSFKLEAF
>TRBV7-9|TRBJ1-2
ASSFPDGDYGYT
>TRBV4-3|TRBJ2-1
ASSRYEDEQF
>TRBV15|TRBJ1-1
ATSRDYRETGGTEAF
>TRBV28|TRBJ2-6
ASSPYLLAGGGGANVLT
>TRBV6-5|TRBJ2-7
ASSPLPMAYEQY
>TRBV7-9|TRBJ2-7
ASSLGIEQY
>TRBV27|TRBJ2-7
ASSYTSGSYEQY
>TRBV5-1|TRBJ1-5
ASSPGGQWPQH
>TRBV4-3|TRBJ2-2
ASSQDPQGANTGELF
>TRBV5-1|TRBJ1-2
ASSAYDDYGYT
>TRBV2|TRBJ1-3
ASSGARSGTSSGNTIY
>TRBV7-9|TRBJ2-5
ASSLYSTPHRETQY
>TRBV7-9|TRBJ2-3
ASSPSGISTDTQY
>TRBV12-5|TRBJ2-7
ASGLVTGSEQY
>TRBV11-2|TRBJ2-7
ASSSGRASLPPYEQY
>TRBV11-2|TRBJ1-4
ASSLGTGGATNEKLF
>TRBV19|TRBJ1-2
ATDREEGGYT
>TRBV13|TRBJ1-2
ASSSSKGGLYYGYT
>TRBV28|TRBJ1-2
ASSLDRDLGYGYT
>TRBV2|TRBJ2-7
ASSAQGFREQY
>TRBV5-6|TRBJ2-7
ASSFGTSAYEQY
>TRBV27|TRBJ2-7
ASSPPGTRYEQY
>TRBV27|TRBJ2-1
ATEDGSSYNEQF
>TRBV5-4|TRBJ2-7
ASSLKPEGEQY
>TRBV7-9|TRBJ2-3
ASSSRVSGEGDTQY
>TRBV28|TRBJ2-7
ASSRGQGWYEQY
>TRBV27|TRBJ2-7
ASSRLTRVYEQY
>TRBV11-3|TRBJ2-2
ASSQTGTTGELF
>TRBV27|TRBJ2-1
ASSDASGRGYNEQF
>TRBV27|TRBJ2-6
ASSSGANVLT
>TRBV6-5|TRBJ1-2
ASSPGTGGYGYT